The rows below give T cell receptor beta chains drawn from one sample of a study of T cell responses to AZD1222 COVID-19 vaccine. Using immunoSEQ multiplex PCR, the repertoire was profiled, and TCRdb retains in-frame clones only, with some absent. The sample carries roughly 200,000 clones, about 86% recorded once. The material sequenced was peripheral blood, taken on day 0 of AZD1222 vaccination. These receptors all stem from an adult in good health. Both conserved end residues are part of each CDR3. D genes are given only for firm matches. Clone size is not always given. Where it is, it says once, few, many or a class for expanded clones.

j_call	v_call	clone_size	d_call	cdr3_aa	cdr3_nt
TRBJ1-4	TRBV7-2	.	TRBD1	CASSLFRGHEKLFF	TGTGCCAGCAGCTTATTCAGGGGGCATGAAAAACTGTTTTTT
TRBJ1-1	TRBV14	once	.	CASSQLRTPRAEAFF	TGTGCCAGCAGCCAACTCCGCACTCCGCGGGCTGAAGCTTTCTTT
TRBJ1-1	TRBV20-1	.	.	CSASPETPGHFMNTEAFF	TGCAGTGCTAGTCCTGAGACCCCTGGACATTTCATGAACACTGAAGCTTTCTTT
TRBJ1-6	TRBV2	.	.	CASLPATNSPLHF	TGTGCCAGCCTTCCCGCAACCAATTCACCCCTCCACTTT
TRBJ1-4	TRBV12-3/TRBV12-4	.	.	CASSGQGNEKLFF	TGTGCCAGCAGTGGGCAGGGGAATGAAAAACTGTTTTTT
TRBJ2-1	TRBV13	once	TRBD2	CASSLTSGGYNEQFF	TGTGCCAGCAGCTTAACCAGCGGGGGTTACAATGAGCAGTTCTTC
TRBJ2-7	TRBV10-1	once	.	CASSGSPRGEQYF	TGCGCCAGCAGTGGCAGCCCCCGGGGCGAGCAGTACTTC
TRBJ1-2	TRBV30	once	.	CAWSPSEIYGYTF	TGTGCCTGGAGCCCCTCAGAAATCTATGGCTACACCTTC
TRBJ2-7	TRBV30	.	.	CAWTVGRGAYEQYF	TGTGCCTGGACCGTGGGACGGGGAGCCTACGAGCAGTACTTC
TRBJ1-2	TRBV19	.	.	CASSMENGIYGYTF	TGTGCCAGTAGTATGGAGAACGGAATCTATGGCTACACCTTC
TRBJ2-3	TRBV7-3	.	.	CASSSHGGATDTQYF	TGTGCCAGCAGCTCCCACGGAGGAGCGACAGATACGCAGTATTTT
TRBJ2-7	TRBV12-3/TRBV12-4	.	.	CASTRQRGEQYF	TGTGCCAGCACCCGACAGAGGGGCGAGCAGTACTTC
TRBJ2-4	TRBV5-6	.	.	CASSLAGVKNIQYF	TGTGCCAGCAGCTTGGCAGGGGTCAAAAACATTCAGTACTTC
TRBJ1-2	TRBV28	.	.	CASFPTGGPTQANYGYTF	TGTGCCAGCTTTCCCACGGGGGGGCCGACGCAAGCTAACTATGGCTACACCTTC
TRBJ2-1	TRBV11-2	few	TRBD2	CASSPVDSGAYNEQFF	TGTGCCAGCAGCCCAGTGGATAGCGGGGCCTACAATGAGCAGTTCTTC
TRBJ1-4	TRBV7-8	.	TRBD1	CASSPRRDRSEKLFF	TGTGCCAGCAGCCCAAGACGGGACAGAAGCGAAAAACTGTTTTTT
TRBJ2-7	TRBV5-4	.	TRBD2	CASSSGGLASGEQYF	TGTGCCAGCAGCTCAGGCGGACTAGCGTCAGGGGAGCAGTACTTC
TRBJ1-1	TRBV12-3/TRBV12-4	few	.	CASVLNSEAFF	TGTGCCAGCGTCTTAAACTCGGAAGCTTTCTTT
TRBJ1-3	TRBV19	.	.	CASTGPPSGNTIYF	TGTGCCAGTACAGGCCCTCCCTCTGGAAACACCATATATTTT
TRBJ1-1	TRBV6-5	once	.	CASSYVGTNTEAFF	TGTGCCAGCAGTTACGTGGGGACGAACACTGAAGCTTTCTTT
TRBJ2-1	TRBV3-1/TRBV3-2	.	.	CASSQDGLLYLDEQFF	TGTGCCAGCAGCCAAGATGGACTCCTATACCTCGATGAGCAGTTCTTC
TRBJ2-5	TRBV5-1	.	TRBD2	CASSVGTRQETQYF	TGCGCCAGCAGCGTCGGGACTAGGCAAGAGACCCAGTACTTC
TRBJ2-5	TRBV6-5	few	.	CASAGGGETQYF	TGTGCCAGCGCTGGGGGCGGGGAGACCCAGTACTTC
TRBJ2-7	TRBV5-6	.	TRBD1	CASSLLRDRPIF	TGTGCCAGCAGCTTACTCCGGGACAGGCCTATCTTC
TRBJ1-3	TRBV5-1	.	.	CASSVAGSSGNTIYF	TGCGCCAGCAGCGTGGCTGGGAGCTCTGGAAACACCATATATTTT
TRBJ1-2	TRBV7-8	few	.	CASSLGQTFGYTF	TGTGCCAGCAGCTTAGGACAGACGTTCGGCTACACCTTC
TRBJ1-5	TRBV15	.	.	CATSRDLQDYQPQHF	TGTGCCACCAGCAGAGATTTGCAGGATTATCAGCCCCAGCATTTT
TRBJ2-1	TRBV7-9	few	TRBD2	CASSSPGLAGGSSYNEQFF	TGTGCCAGCAGTTCTCCGGGACTAGCGGGGGGTAGCTCCTACAATGAGCAGTTCTTC
TRBJ2-7	TRBV19	.	TRBD1	CASSISQGASYEQYF	TGTGCCAGTAGTATCTCCCAGGGGGCATCCTACGAGCAGTACTTC
TRBJ2-5	TRBV5-1	.	.	CASDRETQYF	TGCGCCAGCGACAGGGAGACCCAGTACTTC
TRBJ2-5	TRBV5-6	once	.	CASSARNQETQYF	TGTGCCAGCAGCGCTAGGAACCAAGAGACCCAGTACTTC
TRBJ2-5	TRBV29-1	.	.	CSASTEETQYF	TGCAGCGCGTCGACAGAAGAGACCCAGTACTTC
TRBJ1-3	TRBV6-5	.	.	CASSARWVRGNTIYF	TGTGCCAGCAGCGCTCGATGGGTCCGCGGAAACACCATATATTTT
TRBJ1-3	TRBV6-2/TRBV6-3	.	TRBD1	CASSYNPSGTASGNTIYF	TGTGCCAGCAGTTACAACCCTTCCGGGACAGCTTCTGGAAACACCATATATTTT
TRBJ2-7	TRBV7-9	.	TRBD1	CASSIPRTGDYEQYF	TGTGCCAGCAGCATTCCCCGCACAGGGGACTACGAGCAGTACTTC
TRBJ2-1	TRBV19	.	TRBD2	CASRVSGSSYNEQFF	TGTGCCAGTAGGGTTAGCGGGAGCTCCTACAATGAGCAGTTCTTC
TRBJ2-1	TRBV5-4	.	.	CASSLGTGPSNEQFF	TGTGCCAGCAGCTTAGGAACAGGTCCCTCCAATGAGCAGTTCTTC
TRBJ2-3	TRBV7-3	once	.	CASSSVGGINTQYF	TGTGCCAGCAGCTCGGTTGGGGGGATTAATACGCAGTATTTT
TRBJ2-4	TRBV6-2/TRBV6-3	.	TRBD2	CASSYSGLREGGGKNIQYF	TGTGCCAGCAGTTACTCGGGGCTCCGGGAGGGTGGTGGCAAAAACATTCAGTACTTC
TRBJ2-4	TRBV18	.	TRBD2	CASSKDMGGAKNIQYF	TGTGCCAGCTCAAAGGACATGGGGGGGGCCAAAAACATTCAGTACTTC
TRBJ2-5	TRBV2	.	TRBD1	CASSARGLQETQYF	TGTGCCAGCAGTGCGAGGGGGCTCCAAGAGACCCAGTACTTC
TRBJ1-1	TRBV30	.	TRBD1	CAWSTGGWTEAFF	TGTGCCTGGTCGACAGGGGGCTGGACTGAAGCTTTCTTT
TRBJ1-6	TRBV6-4	.	.	CASSEGRNSPLHF	TGTGCCAGCAGTGAGGGCAGGAATTCACCCCTCCACTTT
TRBJ2-2	TRBV7-3	.	.	CASSFRPNTGELFF	TGTGCCAGCAGCTTCCGACCGAACACCGGGGAGCTGTTTTTT
TRBJ1-3	TRBV27	.	TRBD1	CASSSFPTGSTGNTIYF	TGTGCCAGCAGTTCCTTCCCGACAGGGTCTACGGGAAACACCATATATTTT
TRBJ2-7	TRBV7-2	.	TRBD1	CASSVGQGAIYEQYF	TGTGCCAGCAGCGTGGGACAGGGGGCCATCTACGAGCAGTACTTC
TRBJ1-1	TRBV7-3	once	.	CASSLIGRNTEAFF	TGTGCCAGCAGCTTAATAGGCCGGAACACTGAAGCTTTCTTT
TRBJ1-5	TRBV27	.	.	CASSLDGRDSNQPQHF	TGTGCCAGCAGTTTAGACGGACGGGATAGCAATCAGCCCCAGCATTTT